These 13 T cell receptor beta chains were all obtained from the same sample, sequenced in a study of T cells in women clearing cervical HPV infection. Sequencing was performed with immunoSEQ multiplex PCR; in TCRdb, only in-frame clones are kept and a portion is missing. There are roughly 30,000 clones in the sample, with about 4.5% held by the top ten. The sequenced sample consisted of blood buffy coat. Receptors were obtained from a woman aged 18 to 75 with a cervical HPV16 infection that either progressed to CIN3+ or cleared (not recorded which).

A note on this clone: Coverage ceases 3 residues before the CDR3 finishes, and the germline J gene fills in the end. This chain uses TRBV30 with TRBJ1-6; unclear D gene. The CDR3 extends over 13 amino acids. The V gene's germline CDR1 is GTSNPN and CDR2 SVGIG (reference sequence). V was cut by 1 base and J by 7 bases, with 8 bases left in between. The CDR3 region is CAWSEAVNSPLHF. The CDR3 bases that were read are TGTGCCTGGAGTGAGGCGGTGAATTCACCC.

To note about this clone: With the read ending 3 residues before the CDR3 end, the germline J gene is used to fill in that end. The chain is built from TRBV5-1 and TRBJ2-3, with TRBD1 identical over 7 bases. Per germline, CDR1 SGHRS and CDR2 YFSETQ. The V and J ends lost 0 bases and 2 bases, in that order; junction bases with no gene match: 3. CDR3 length: 15 residues. The sequenced CDR3 bases are TGCGCCAGCAGCTTGGAGGGACAGAACACAGATACG. This sequence encodes CASSLEGQNTDT. The entire CDR3 reads CASSLEGQNTDTQYF. The variable domain in full, completed from reference TRBV5-1 and TRBJ2-3, reads KAGVTQTPRYLIKTRGQQVTLSCSPISGHRSVSWYQQTPGQGLQFLFEYFSETQRNKGNFPGRFSGRQFSNSRSEMNVSTLELGDSALYLCASSLEGQNTDTQYFGPGTRLTVL.

Concerning this clone: The CDR3 extends 3 residues past the end of the read, so its final part is completed from the germline J gene. The chain recombines TRBV10-1 with TRBJ2-5; 7 bases fit TRBD1. This CDR3 spans 16 amino acids. Trimming removed 3 bases from V and 5 bases from J; junction bases left unmatched: 12. The germline V gene encodes CDR1 WNHNN and CDR2 SYGVQD (reference sequence). The covered CDR3 bases are TGCGCCAGCAGTGATTCCGGGGACAGCCCAAGGGAGACC. Translation gives CASSDSGDSPRET. The full CDR3 protein is CASSDSGDSPRETQYF.

Comments on this clone: The CDR3 end falls 3 residues outside the read, so it is completed with the germline J gene. The sample holds other DNA sequences that translate to the same CDR3. This chain links TRBV20-1 with TRBJ1-3, with D possibly TRBD1 on 5 matching bases. This CDR3 is 14 amino acids long. V was cut by 1 base and J by 2 bases, with 9 bases left in between. The V gene's germline CDR1 is DFQATT and CDR2 SNEGSKA (reference sequence). CDR3 amino acids: CSARAGGAGNTIYF. The CDR3 DNA, read in part, is TGCAGTGCTAGAGCGGGGGGGGCTGGAAACACC.

For this clone: The read ends 3 residues early relative to the CDR3; the germline J gene fills the gap. V gene TRBV19 combines with J gene TRBJ2-7; D uncertain. V dropped 7 bases and J dropped 0 bases, with 13 bases sitting between them. Germline CDR1 and CDR2: LNHDA and SQIVND (reference sequence). The CDR3 loop spans 14 amino acids. CDR3 amino acids: CASITPGSSYEQYF. The CDR3 DNA, read in part, is TGTGCCAGTATCACCCCCGGGTCCTCCTACGAG. The variable domain in full, with the rest retrieved from reference TRBV19 and TRBJ2-7, is DGGITQSPKYLFRKEGQNVTLSCEQNLNHDAMYWYRQDPGQGLRLIYYSQIVNDFQKGDIAEGYSVSREKKESFPLTVTSAQKNPTAFYLCASITPGSSYEQYFGPGTRLTVT.

CDR3 bases read: TGTGCCAGCAGCCAACAGACTAGCGGCCAAGAGACG. The encoded protein is CASSQQTSGQET. The whole CDR3 protein reads CASSQQTSGQETQYF. The V gene is TRBV14, the J gene TRBJ2-3; 9 bases map to TRBD2. The CDR3 is cut off 3 residues early in the read; its end comes from the germline J gene. The CDR3 covers 15 residues. Germline CDR1 and CDR2: SGHDN and FVKESK.

Remarks on this clone: The CDR3 extends 3 residues past the end of the read, so its final part is completed from the germline J gene. The V call is TRBV5-1, the J call TRBJ2-1, with 10 bases fitting TRBD1. The ends lost 0 bases at V and 7 bases at J; junction bases unmatched: 7. This CDR3 contains 16 residues. Germline V gene data show CDR1 as SGHRS and CDR2 as YFSETQ. Incomplete CDR3 DNA: TGCGCCAGCAGCTTGGGTTTACGGGACAGGGGAAATGAG. It translates to CASSLGLRDRGNE. The entire CDR3 reads CASSLGLRDRGNEQFF.

The CDR3 DNA, read in part, is TGTGCCAGCAGCTCCGGGACAGGGTCCTACGAG. It translates to CASSSGTGSYE. The full CDR3 reads CASSSGTGSYEQYF. The chain combines TRBV7-8 with TRBJ2-7; 9 bases line up with TRBD1. The read ends 3 residues early relative to the CDR3; the germline J gene fills the gap. This CDR3 has 14 amino acids. The germline V gene encodes CDR1 SGHVS and CDR2 FQNEAQ. J gave up 1 base and V 4 bases, and 2 bases lay outside the gene matches.

Details on this clone: Coverage ceases 3 residues before the CDR3 finishes, and the germline J gene fills in the end. This chain joins TRBV7-6 and TRBJ2-7; TRBD1 matches 8 bases. V shed 3 bases and J 5 bases; nucleotides not matched to a gene: 9. CDR3 length equals 15 residues. The V gene's germline CDR1 is SGHVS and CDR2 FNYEAQ. CDR3 protein: CASSFSGQAHDEQYF. The covered CDR3 bases are TGTGCCAGCAGCTTCTCGGGACAGGCCCACGACGAG.

On this clone: The CDR3 extends 3 residues past the end of the read, so its final part is completed from the germline J gene. The chain carries TRBV15 and TRBJ2-5; D is possibly TRBD1 (6 bases). V lost 3 bases, J lost 1 base, and 9 bases lay in between. This CDR3 has 14 residues. CDR1 LNHNV and CDR2 YYDKDF come from the germline V gene (reference sequence). Partial CDR3 DNA: TGTGCCACCAGCAGGAACAGGGTCCAAGAGACC. Residues: CATSRNRVQET. The CDR3 as a whole reads CATSRNRVQETQYF.

Points on this clone: The read stops 3 residues short of the end of the CDR3; the missing end is completed from the germline J gene. The chain couples TRBV7-4 to TRBJ1-2, with unresolved D. Germline CDR1 is SGHVT and CDR2 is SQSDAQ. This CDR3 has 14 residues. This CDR3 is CASSPRGSGNEYTF. CDR3 DNA (partial): TGTGCCAGCAGCCCTCGCGGGAGTGGCAATGAA. Looking up the rest from reference TRBV7-4 and TRBJ1-2 gives the full variable domain: GAGVSQSPRYKVAKRGRDVALRCDSISGHVTLYWYRQTLGQGSEVLTYSQSDAQRDKSGRPSGRFSAERPERSVSTLKIQRTEQGDSAVYLCASSPRGSGNEYTFGSGTRLTVV.

To note about this clone: Sequencing ends 3 residues short of the CDR3 end; the germline J gene provides the rest. The chain employs TRBV18 and TRBJ1-5; TRBD1 matches at 8 bases. This CDR3 is built from 16 residues. Losses at the gene ends were 3 bases for V and 2 bases for J; bases not matched to a gene: 6. Looked up from germline, CDR1 is KGHSH and CDR2 is LQKENI. The CDR3 is CASSPAGQAGNQPQHF. The part of the CDR3 DNA that was read is TGTGCCAGCTCACCGGCGGGACAGGCTGGCAATCAGCCC.

As for this clone: The read finishes 3 residues shy of the CDR3 end, and the germline J gene is used to complete it. This rearrangement joins TRBV6-2 or TRBV6-3 to TRBJ1-1, with 8 positions matching TRBD1. Germline CDR1 reads MNHEY; CDR2 reads SVGEGT. This CDR3 spans 17 amino acids. The junction had 9 bases not matched to a gene; V was cut back by 2 bases and J by 1 base. The CDR3 protein is CASSYTTGTGSNTEAFF. The CDR3 bases that were read are TGTGCCAGCAGTTACACTACCGGGACAGGATCGAACACTGAA.